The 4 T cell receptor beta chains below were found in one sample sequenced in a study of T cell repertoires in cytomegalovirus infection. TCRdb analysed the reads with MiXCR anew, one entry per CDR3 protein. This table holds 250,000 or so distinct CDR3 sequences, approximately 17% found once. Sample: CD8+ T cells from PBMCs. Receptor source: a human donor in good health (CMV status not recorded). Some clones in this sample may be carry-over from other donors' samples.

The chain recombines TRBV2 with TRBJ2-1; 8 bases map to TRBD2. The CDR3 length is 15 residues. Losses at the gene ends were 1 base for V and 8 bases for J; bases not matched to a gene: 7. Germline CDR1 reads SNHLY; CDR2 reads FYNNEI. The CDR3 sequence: CASSEVAGGEHEQFF. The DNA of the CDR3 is TGTGCCAGCAGTGAAGTGGCGGGGGGAGAACATGAGCAGTTCTTC.

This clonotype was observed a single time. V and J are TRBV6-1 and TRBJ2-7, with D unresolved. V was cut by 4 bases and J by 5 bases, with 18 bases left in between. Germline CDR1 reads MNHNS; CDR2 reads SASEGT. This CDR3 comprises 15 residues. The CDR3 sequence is CASSAIPPGRNEQYF. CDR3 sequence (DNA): TGTGCCAGCAGTGCCATCCCGCCGGGCAGGAACGAGCAGTACTTC.

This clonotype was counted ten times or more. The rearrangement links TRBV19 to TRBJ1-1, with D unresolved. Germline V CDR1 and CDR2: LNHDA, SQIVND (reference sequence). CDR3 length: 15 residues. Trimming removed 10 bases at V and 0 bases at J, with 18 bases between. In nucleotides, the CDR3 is TGTGCCACTTTCAGGACGGCTAACATGAACACTGAAGCTTTCTTT. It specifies CATFRTANMNTEAFF. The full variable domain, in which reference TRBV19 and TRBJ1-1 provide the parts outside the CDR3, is DGGITQSPKYLFRKEGQNVTLSCEQNLNHDAMYWYRQDPGQGLRLIYYSQIVNDFQKGDIAEGYSVSREKKESFPLTVTSAQKNPTAFYLCATFRTANMNTEAFFGQGTRLTVV.

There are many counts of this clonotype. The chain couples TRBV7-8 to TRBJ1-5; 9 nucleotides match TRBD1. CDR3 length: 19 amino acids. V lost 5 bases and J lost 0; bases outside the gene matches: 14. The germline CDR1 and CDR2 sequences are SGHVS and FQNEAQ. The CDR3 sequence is CASSLFGTGRGYSNQPQHF. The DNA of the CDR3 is TGTGCCAGCAGCCTTTTCGGGACAGGGAGGGGATATAGCAATCAGCCCCAGCATTTT. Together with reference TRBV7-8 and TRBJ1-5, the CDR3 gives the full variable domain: GAGVSQSPRYKVAKRGQDVALRCDPISGHVSLFWYQQALGQGPEFLTYFQNEAQLDKSGLPSDRFFAERPEGSVSTLKIQRTQQEDSAVYLCASSLFGTGRGYSNQPQHFGDGTRLSIL.